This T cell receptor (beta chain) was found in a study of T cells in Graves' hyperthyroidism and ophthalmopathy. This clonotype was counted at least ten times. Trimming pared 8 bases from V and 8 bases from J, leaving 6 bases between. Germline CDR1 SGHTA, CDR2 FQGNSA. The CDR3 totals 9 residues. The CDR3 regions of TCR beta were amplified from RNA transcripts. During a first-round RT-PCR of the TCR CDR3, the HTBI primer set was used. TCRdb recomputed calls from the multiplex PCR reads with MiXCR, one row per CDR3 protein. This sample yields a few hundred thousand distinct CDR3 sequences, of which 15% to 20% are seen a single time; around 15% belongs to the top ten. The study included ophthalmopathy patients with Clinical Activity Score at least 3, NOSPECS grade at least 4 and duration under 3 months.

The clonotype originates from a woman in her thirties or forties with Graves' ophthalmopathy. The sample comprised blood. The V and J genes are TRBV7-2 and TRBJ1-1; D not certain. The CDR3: CASGREAFF. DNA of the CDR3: TGTGCCAGCGGGAGGGAAGCTTTCTTT.